Below are 14 T cell receptor beta chains sequenced from a single sample in a study of shared clonotypes between healthy human individuals. Sequencing used immunoSEQ multiplex PCR; TCRdb keeps in-frame clones, though not all of them. The sample has some 1.4 million clones; around 97% are singletons. Sequenced input: naive CD4+ T cells sorted from blood. As to subset: CD45RA+ positively selected. Receptors originate from a man aged 25-40 years in good health.

Only one count was recorded for this clone. J is TRBJ2-7 and V is TRBV5-6, with D hard to call. The germline V and J ends were trimmed by 2 bases and 1 base, with 10 bases remaining between them. Germline CDR1 and CDR2: SGHDT and YYEEEE. The CDR3 spans 14 residues. CDR3 in amino acids: CASSLRRVSYEQYF. The DNA of the CDR3 is TGTGCCAGCAGCTTAAGAAGGGTTTCCTACGAGCAGTACTTC.

The rearrangement uses TRBV6-1 and TRBJ1-2; 7 bases map to TRBD1. This CDR3 is 15 amino acids long. V trimming: 6 bases; J trimming: 2 bases; junction bases outside the gene matches: 9. Germline V CDR1 and CDR2: MNHNS, SASEGT. This CDR3 reads CASRSGTASNYGYTF. The CDR3 DNA reads as TGTGCCAGCAGGAGTGGGACAGCCTCAAACTATGGCTACACCTTC.

The table lists this clone with a count of one. The rearrangement links TRBV7-2 to TRBJ1-4, with no clear D. V was shortened by 2 bases and J by 5 bases, with 0 bases between the two germline ends. CDR1 SGHTA and CDR2 FQGNSA come from the germline V gene. This CDR3 has 11 residues. The CDR3 spells CASSLNEKLFF. CDR3 DNA sequence: TGTGCCAGCAGCTTAAATGAAAAACTGTTTTTT. The whole variable domain, filled in from reference TRBV7-2 and TRBJ1-4, reads GAGVSQSPSNKVTEKGKDVELRCDPISGHTALYWYRQSLGQGLEFLIYFQGNSAPDKSGLPSDRFSAERTGGSVSTLTIQRTQQEDSAVYLCASSLNEKLFFGSGTQLSVL.

The CDR3 spells CASSYSTSGSDNEQFF. The DNA for the CDR3 is TGTGCCAGCAGTTACTCGACTAGCGGGAGTGACAATGAGCAGTTCTTC. The rearrangement links TRBV6-6 to TRBJ2-1; 12 bases align to TRBD2. This CDR3 is built from 16 residues. Germline assignment: CDR1 MNHNY and CDR2 SVGAGI (reference sequence). With V trimmed by 0 bases and J by 5 bases, 2 bases remained unmatched.

J is TRBJ1-2 and V is TRBV30; D remains unclear. Germline loops: CDR1 GTSNPN, CDR2 SVGIG (reference sequence). The ends were cut back, 1 base at V and 4 bases at J, with 16 bases in the middle. The CDR3 runs to 15 residues. Here the CDR3 DNA reads TGTGCCTGGAGTGACCCCCCGGGCGGGTTCTATGGCTACACCTTC. Protein: CAWSDPPGGFYGYTF.

The chain uses TRBV30 and TRBJ2-1; D might be TRBD2 (6 bases). The CDR3 has 13 residues. CDR1 and CDR2 (germline): GTSNPN, SVGIG (reference sequence). Trimming cost V 0 bases and J 15 bases, with 18 bases left between them. DNA for the CDR3: TGTGCCTGGAGTGTGCGGGACCTTACACGAGGGTTCTTC. Amino acids: CAWSVRDLTRGFF.

The chain has TRBV28 and TRBJ1-2; D is unclear. Germline CDR1 and CDR2: MDHEN and SYDVKM. V lost 5 bases and J lost 6, with 16 bases in between. The CDR3 contains 14 residues. In nucleotides, the CDR3 is TGTGCCAGCAGTGAGACATTGGGGTGGGATGGCTACACCTTC. Residues: CASSETLGWDGYTF.

This clone came up once. CDR3 coding DNA: TGTGCCAGCAGCAGGGGACTAGCGGCGAACACCGGGGAGCTGTTTTTT. This codes for CASSRGLAANTGELFF. The chain couples TRBV5-4 to TRBJ2-2, with 11 bases aligning to TRBD2. J lost 0 bases, V lost 4 bases, and 2 bases had no gene match. Per the germline V gene, CDR1 is SGHNT and CDR2 is YYREEE (reference sequence). The CDR3 has 16 residues. Looking up the rest from reference TRBV5-4 and TRBJ2-2 gives the full variable domain: ETGVTQSPTHLIKTRGQQVTLRCSSQSGHNTVSWYQQALGQGPQFIFQYYREEENGRGNFPPRFSGLQFPNYSSELNVNALELDDSALYLCASSRGLAANTGELFFGEGSRLTVL.

V is TRBV19 and J is TRBJ1-5, with a possible D match to TRBD1 (5 bases). CDR1 and CDR2 (germline): LNHDA, SQIVND (reference sequence). The CDR3 has 16 amino acids. The V end was cut by 4 bases, the J end by 5 bases, with 18 bases between. As DNA, the CDR3 is TGTGCCAGTAGTAGTGGGTCCCGGGGCTTAGATCAGCCCCAGCATTTT. It specifies CASSSGSRGLDQPQHF.

V is TRBV5-8 and J is TRBJ2-7, with 9 bases aligning to TRBD1. Germline V lookup: CDR1 SGHTS, CDR2 YDEGEE. The trim removed 4 bases at V and 5 bases at J, leaving 7 bases unmatched. The CDR3 length is 14 residues. CDR3 coding DNA: TGTGCCAGCAGCATGGACAGGGGACTGGACGAGCAGTACTTC. Protein sequence: CASSMDRGLDEQYF.

The chain uses TRBV7-2 and TRBJ2-1; a weak D match, TRBD2 (5 bases). The germline CDR1 and CDR2 sequences are SGHTA and FQGNSA. This CDR3 contains 13 residues. Deletions cut 5 bases from V and 9 bases from J, with 14 bases between. The CDR3 here is CASSRRRAGEQFF. For the CDR3, the DNA is TGTGCCAGCAGCAGGCGGCGCGCGGGTGAGCAGTTCTTC.

CDR3 amino acids: CASRAVEDSNRREQYF. CDR3 in DNA: TGTGCCAGCAGAGCCGTCGAGGACTCAAACCGCAGGGAGCAGTACTTC. The V and J genes are TRBV21-1 and TRBJ2-7; the D segment call TRBD2 is taken from the table without a DNA check. TRBV21-1 corresponds to a pseudogene. This CDR3 has 16 amino acids.

CDR3 sequence: CASSSDRNTGELFF. CDR3 DNA sequence: TGCGCCAGCAGCTCGGACAGGAACACCGGGGAGCTGTTTTTT. The rearrangement joins TRBV5-1 to TRBJ2-2, with a tentative D call TRBD1 (6 bases). The V gene lost 3 bases and the J gene lost 1 base, with 7 bases spanning the gap. CDR1 and CDR2 from the germline V gene are SGHRS and YFSETQ. The CDR3 has 14 residues.

CDR3 bases: TGCGCCAGCAGCTACGGGACGAGGCAAGAGACCCAGTACTTC. Amino acid sequence: CASSYGTRQETQYF. The rearrangement links TRBV5-1 to TRBJ2-5; D tentatively reads TRBD1 or TRBD2 (5 bases each). The CDR3 has 14 residues. Germline V lookup: CDR1 SGHRS, CDR2 YFSETQ. V lost 3 bases and J lost 2, with 11 bases in between.